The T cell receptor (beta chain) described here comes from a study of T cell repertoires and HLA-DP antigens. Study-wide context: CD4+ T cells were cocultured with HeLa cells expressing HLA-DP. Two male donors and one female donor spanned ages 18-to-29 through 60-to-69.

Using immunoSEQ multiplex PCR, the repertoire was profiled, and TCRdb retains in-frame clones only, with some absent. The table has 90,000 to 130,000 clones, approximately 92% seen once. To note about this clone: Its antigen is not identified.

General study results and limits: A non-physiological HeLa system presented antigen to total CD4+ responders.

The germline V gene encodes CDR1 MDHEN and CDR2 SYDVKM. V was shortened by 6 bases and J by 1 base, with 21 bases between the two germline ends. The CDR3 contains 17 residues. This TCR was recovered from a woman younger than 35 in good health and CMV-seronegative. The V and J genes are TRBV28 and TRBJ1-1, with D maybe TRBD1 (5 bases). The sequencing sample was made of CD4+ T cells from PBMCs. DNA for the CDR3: TGTGCCAGCAGGGGCCGGCGGGGCCAACGGTCGAACACTGAAGCTTTCTTT. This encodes CASRGRRGQRSNTEAFF.